This T cell receptor beta chain is from a study of cytotoxic CD8 clonotypes in ibrutinib-treated CLL. Study background: Fewer than 13 relapsed/refractory, 15 treatment-naive; 17 IGHV unmutated. Median treatment time before response sampling was roughly twelve months, range 6 to 36.

Target depth was 1 in 200,000 to 1 in 1 million T cells, about 10x per clonotype. Method: immunoSEQ multiplex PCR; TCRdb's copy keeps in-frame clones and lacks some. The sample shows about 45,000 clones, 60% to 80% of them seen only once. As to this clone: Antigen: not known.

Trimming pared 1 base from V and 8 bases from J, leaving 7 bases between. This CDR3 comprises 13 residues. Study-level results: At progression, clonality fell back toward baseline after rising at ibrutinib response.

The sequencing used PBMCs, collected after 24 months of ibrutinib treatment. This receptor was identified in a human donor with chronic lymphocytic leukemia. The rearrangement uses TRBV5-3 and TRBJ1-6; D is undetermined. TRBV5-3 is an open reading frame, and its role is uncertain. CDR3 in DNA: TGTGCCAGAAGCTTGAGTGGAGATTCACCCCTCCACTTT. Translating gives CARSLSGDSPLHF.